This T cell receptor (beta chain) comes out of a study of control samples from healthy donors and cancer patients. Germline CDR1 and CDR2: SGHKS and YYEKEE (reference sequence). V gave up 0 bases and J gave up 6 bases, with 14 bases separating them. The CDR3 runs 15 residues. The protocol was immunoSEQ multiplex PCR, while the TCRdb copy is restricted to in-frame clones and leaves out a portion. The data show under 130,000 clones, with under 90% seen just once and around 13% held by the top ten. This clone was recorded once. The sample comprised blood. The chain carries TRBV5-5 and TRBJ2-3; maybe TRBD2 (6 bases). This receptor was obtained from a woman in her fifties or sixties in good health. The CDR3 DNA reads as TGTGCCAGCAGCTTGGGACTGGGGGGTGGTGATACGCAGTATTTT. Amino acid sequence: CASSLGLGGGDTQYF.